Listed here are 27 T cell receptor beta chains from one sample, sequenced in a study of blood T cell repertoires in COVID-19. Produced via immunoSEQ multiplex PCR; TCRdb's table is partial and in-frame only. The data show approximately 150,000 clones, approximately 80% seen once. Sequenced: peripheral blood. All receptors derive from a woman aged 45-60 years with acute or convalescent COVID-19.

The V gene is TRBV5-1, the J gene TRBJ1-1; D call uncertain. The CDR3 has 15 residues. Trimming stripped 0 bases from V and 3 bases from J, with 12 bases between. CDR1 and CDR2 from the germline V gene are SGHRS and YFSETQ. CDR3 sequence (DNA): TGCGCCAGCAGCTTGGCGGGAACCGGGTACACTGAAGCTTTCTTT. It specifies CASSLAGTGYTEAFF.

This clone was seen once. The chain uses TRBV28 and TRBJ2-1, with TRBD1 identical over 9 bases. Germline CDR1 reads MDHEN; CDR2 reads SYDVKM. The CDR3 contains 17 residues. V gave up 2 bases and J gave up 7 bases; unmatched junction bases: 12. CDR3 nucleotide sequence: TGTGCCAGCAGTTTAACTAGAGGGACAGGGATAGGAAATGAGCAGTTCTTC. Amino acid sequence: CASSLTRGTGIGNEQFF.

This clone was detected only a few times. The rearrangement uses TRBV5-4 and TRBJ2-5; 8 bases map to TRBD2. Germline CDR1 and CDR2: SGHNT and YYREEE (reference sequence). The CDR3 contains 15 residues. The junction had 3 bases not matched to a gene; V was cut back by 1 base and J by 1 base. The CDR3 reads CASSLPSGSQETQYF. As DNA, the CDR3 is TGTGCCAGCAGCTTGCCTAGCGGGTCCCAAGAGACCCAGTACTTC. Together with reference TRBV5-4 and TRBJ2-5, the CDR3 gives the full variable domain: ETGVTQSPTHLIKTRGQQVTLRCSSQSGHNTVSWYQQALGQGPQFIFQYYREEENGRGNFPPRFSGLQFPNYSSELNVNALELDDSALYLCASSLPSGSQETQYFGPGTRLLVL.

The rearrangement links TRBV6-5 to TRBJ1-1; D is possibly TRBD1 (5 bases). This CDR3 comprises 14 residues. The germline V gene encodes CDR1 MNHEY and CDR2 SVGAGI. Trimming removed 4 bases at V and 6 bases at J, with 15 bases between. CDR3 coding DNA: TGTGCCAGCAGTTCCCTGACCCGGGGGGCTGAAGCTTTCTTT. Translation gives CASSSLTRGAEAFF.

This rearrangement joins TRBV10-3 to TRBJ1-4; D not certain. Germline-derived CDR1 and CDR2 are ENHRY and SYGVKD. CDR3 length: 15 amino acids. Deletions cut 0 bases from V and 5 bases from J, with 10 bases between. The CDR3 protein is CAISESGQKNEKLFF. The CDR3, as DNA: TGTGCCATCAGTGAGTCTGGGCAGAAGAATGAAAAACTGTTTTTT.

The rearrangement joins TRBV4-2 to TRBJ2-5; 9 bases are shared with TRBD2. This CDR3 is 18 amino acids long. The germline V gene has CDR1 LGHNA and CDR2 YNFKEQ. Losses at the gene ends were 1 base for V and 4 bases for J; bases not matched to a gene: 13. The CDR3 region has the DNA TGTGCCAGCAGCCAAGGCACCCGCAGACTAGCGGTGGGAGAGACCCAGTACTTC. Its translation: CASSQGTRRLAVGETQYF.

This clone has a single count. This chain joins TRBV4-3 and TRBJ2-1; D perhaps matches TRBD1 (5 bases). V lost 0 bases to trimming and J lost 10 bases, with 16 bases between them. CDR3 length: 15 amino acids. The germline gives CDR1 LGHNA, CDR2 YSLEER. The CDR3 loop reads CASSQDTQGSWEQFF. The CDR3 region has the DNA TGCGCCAGCAGCCAAGATACCCAGGGCTCTTGGGAGCAGTTCTTC.

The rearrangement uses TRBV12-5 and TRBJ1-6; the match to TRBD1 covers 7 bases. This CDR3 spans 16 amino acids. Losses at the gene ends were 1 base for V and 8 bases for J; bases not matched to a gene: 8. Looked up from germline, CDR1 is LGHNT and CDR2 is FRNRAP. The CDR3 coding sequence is TGTGCTAGTGGTTTGGACCGACAGGGTTGGGATTCACCCCTCCACTTT. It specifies CASGLDRQGWDSPLHF. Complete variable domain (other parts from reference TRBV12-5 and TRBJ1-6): DARVTQTPRHKVTEMGQEVTMRCQPILGHNTVFWYRQTMMQGLELLAYFRNRAPLDDSGMPKDRFSAEMPDATLATLKIQPSEPRDSAVYFCASGLDRQGWDSPLHFGNGTRLTVT.

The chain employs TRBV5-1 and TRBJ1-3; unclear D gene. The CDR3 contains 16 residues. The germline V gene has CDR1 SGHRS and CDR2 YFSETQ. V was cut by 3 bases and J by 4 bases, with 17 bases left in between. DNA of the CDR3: TGCGCCAGCAGCTGGACCCAGAGGGTAGAAGGAAACACCATATATTTT. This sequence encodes CASSWTQRVEGNTIYF. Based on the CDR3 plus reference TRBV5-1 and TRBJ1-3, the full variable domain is KAGVTQTPRYLIKTRGQQVTLSCSPISGHRSVSWYQQTPGQGLQFLFEYFSETQRNKGNFPGRFSGRQFSNSRSEMNVSTLELGDSALYLCASSWTQRVEGNTIYFGEGSWLTVV.

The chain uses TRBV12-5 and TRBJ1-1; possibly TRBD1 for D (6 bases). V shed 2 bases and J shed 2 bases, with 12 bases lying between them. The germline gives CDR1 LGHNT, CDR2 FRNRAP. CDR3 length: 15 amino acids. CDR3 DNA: TGTGCTAGTGGTTTGAACAGGGCCCCTAACACTGAAGCTTTCTTT. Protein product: CASGLNRAPNTEAFF.

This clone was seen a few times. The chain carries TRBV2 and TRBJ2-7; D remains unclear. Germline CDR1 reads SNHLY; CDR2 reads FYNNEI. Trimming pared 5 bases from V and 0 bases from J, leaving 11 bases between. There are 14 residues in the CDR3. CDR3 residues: CASSSLPLSYEQYF. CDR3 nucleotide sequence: TGTGCCAGCAGTAGCCTCCCACTCTCCTACGAGCAGTACTTC. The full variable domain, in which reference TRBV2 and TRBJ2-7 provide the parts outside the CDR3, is EPEVTQTPSHQVTQMGQEVILRCVPISNHLYFYWYRQILGQKVEFLVSFYNNEISEKSEIFDDQFSVERPDGSNFTLKIRSTKLEDSAMYFCASSSLPLSYEQYFGPGTRLTVT.

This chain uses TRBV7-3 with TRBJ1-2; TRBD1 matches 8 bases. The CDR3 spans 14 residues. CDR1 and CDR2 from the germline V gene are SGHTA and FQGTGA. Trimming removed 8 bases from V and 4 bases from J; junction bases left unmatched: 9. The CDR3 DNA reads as TGTGCCAGCGGGGAAGGACAGGGATCCTATGGCTACACCTTC. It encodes CASGEGQGSYGYTF.

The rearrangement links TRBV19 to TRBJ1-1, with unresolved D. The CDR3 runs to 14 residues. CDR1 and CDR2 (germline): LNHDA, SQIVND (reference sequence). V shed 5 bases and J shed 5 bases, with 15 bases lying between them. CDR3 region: CASSLRGRGTEAFF. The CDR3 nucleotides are TGTGCCAGTAGTCTACGAGGGCGGGGAACTGAAGCTTTCTTT. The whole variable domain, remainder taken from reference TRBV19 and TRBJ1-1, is DGGITQSPKYLFRKEGQNVTLSCEQNLNHDAMYWYRQDPGQGLRLIYYSQIVNDFQKGDIAEGYSVSREKKESFPLTVTSAQKNPTAFYLCASSLRGRGTEAFFGQGTRLTVV.

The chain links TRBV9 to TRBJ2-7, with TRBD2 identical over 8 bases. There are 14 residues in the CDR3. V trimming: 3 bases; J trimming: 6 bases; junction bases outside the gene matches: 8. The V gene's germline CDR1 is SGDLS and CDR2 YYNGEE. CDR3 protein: CASSAGGGIGEQYF. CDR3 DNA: TGTGCCAGCAGCGCCGGCGGGGGGATTGGCGAGCAGTACTTC.

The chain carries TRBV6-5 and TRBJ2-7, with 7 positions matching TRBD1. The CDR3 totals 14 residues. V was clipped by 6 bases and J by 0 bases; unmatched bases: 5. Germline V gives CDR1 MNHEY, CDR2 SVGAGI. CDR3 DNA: TGTGCCAGCAGGGGACAGATATCCTCCTACGAGCAGTACTTC. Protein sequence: CASRGQISSYEQYF.

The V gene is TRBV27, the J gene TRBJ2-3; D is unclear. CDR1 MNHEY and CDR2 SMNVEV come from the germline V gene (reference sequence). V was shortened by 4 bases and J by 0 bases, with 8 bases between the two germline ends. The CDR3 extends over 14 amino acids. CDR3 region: CASSSSVSTDTQYF. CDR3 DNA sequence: TGTGCCAGCAGTTCCTCGGTTAGCACAGATACGCAGTATTTT.

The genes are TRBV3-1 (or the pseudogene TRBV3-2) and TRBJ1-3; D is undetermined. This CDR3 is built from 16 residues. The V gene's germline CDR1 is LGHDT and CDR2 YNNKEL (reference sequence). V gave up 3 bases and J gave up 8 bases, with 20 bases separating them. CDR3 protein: CASSQIQAHQKDTIYF. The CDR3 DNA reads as TGTGCCAGCAGCCAGATCCAGGCGCACCAGAAAGACACCATATATTTT.

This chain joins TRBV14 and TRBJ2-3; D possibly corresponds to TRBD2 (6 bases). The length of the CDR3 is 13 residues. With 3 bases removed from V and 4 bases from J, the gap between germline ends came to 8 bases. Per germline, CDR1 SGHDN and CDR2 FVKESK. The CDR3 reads CASSQWRADTQYF. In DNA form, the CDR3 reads TGTGCCAGCAGCCAGTGGAGGGCAGATACGCAGTATTTT. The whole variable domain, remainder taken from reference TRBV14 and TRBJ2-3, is EAGVTQFPSHSVIEKGQTVTLRCDPISGHDNLYWYRRVMGKEIKFLLHFVKESKQDESGMPNNRFLAERTGGTYSTLKVQPAELEDSGVYFCASSQWRADTQYFGPGTRLTVL.

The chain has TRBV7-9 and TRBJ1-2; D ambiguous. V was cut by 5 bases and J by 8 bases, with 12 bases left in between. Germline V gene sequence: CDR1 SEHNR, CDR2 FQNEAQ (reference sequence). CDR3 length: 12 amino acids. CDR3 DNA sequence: TGTGCCAGCAGCCTAACCCCGGAGGGCTACACCTTC. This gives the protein CASSLTPEGYTF.

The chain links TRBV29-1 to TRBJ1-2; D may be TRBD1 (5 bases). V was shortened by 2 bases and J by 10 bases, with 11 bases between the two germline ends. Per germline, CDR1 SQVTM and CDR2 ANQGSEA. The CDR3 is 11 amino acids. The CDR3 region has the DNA TGCAGCGTTGAATCAAGCAGGGTCTACACCTTC. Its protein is CSVESSRVYTF.

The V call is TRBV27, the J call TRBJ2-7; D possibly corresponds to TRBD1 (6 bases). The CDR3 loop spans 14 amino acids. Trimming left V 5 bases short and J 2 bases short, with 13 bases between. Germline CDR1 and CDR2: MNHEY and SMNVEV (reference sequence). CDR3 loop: CASSPMTGAYEQYF. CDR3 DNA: TGTGCCAGCAGTCCCATGACAGGAGCCTACGAGCAGTACTTC.

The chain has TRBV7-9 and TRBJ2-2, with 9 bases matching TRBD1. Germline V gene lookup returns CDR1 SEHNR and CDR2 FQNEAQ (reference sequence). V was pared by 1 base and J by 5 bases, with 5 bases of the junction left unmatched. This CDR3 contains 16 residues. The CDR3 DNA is TGTGCCAGCAGCTTAGTGTTTGGGACAGGGACCGGGGAGCTGTTTTTT. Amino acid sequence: CASSLVFGTGTGELFF.

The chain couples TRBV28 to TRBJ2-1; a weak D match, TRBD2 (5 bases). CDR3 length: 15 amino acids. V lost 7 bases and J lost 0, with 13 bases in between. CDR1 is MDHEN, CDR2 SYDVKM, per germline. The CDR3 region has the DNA TGTGCCAGCACCCTCGGGGTTTTCTCCTACAATGAGCAGTTCTTC. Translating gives CASTLGVFSYNEQFF.

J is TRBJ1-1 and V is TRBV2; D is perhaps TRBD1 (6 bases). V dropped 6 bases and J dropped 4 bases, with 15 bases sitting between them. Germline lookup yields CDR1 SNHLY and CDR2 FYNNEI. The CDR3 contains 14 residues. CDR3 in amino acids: CASRAEGGGTEAFF. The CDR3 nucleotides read TGTGCCAGCAGAGCCGAGGGGGGGGGCACTGAAGCTTTCTTT.

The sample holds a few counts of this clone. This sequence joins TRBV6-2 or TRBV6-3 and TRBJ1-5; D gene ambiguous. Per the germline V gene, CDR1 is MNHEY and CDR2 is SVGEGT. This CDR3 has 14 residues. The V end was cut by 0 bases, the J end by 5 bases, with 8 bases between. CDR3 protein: CASSYSSGDQPQHF. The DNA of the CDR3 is TGTGCCAGCAGTTACTCGAGCGGAGATCAGCCCCAGCATTTT.

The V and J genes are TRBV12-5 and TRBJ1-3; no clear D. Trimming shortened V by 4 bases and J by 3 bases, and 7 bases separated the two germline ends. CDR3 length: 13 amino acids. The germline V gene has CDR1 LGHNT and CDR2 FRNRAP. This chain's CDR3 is CASGSAFGNTIYF. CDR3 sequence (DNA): TGTGCTAGTGGTTCAGCGTTTGGAAACACCATATATTTT.

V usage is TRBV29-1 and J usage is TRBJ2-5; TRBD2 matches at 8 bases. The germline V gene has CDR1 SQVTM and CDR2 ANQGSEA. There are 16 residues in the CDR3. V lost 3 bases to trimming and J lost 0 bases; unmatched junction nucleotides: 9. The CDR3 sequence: CSVEATGGPYQETQYF. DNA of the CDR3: TGCAGCGTTGAGGCTACGGGGGGGCCGTACCAAGAGACCCAGTACTTC.